This T cell receptor beta chain was recorded in a study of OX40 agonist ivuxolimab in advanced cancers. As for the study in general: The dose-escalation group included hepatocellular carcinoma, melanoma, renal cell carcinoma and head and neck cancer. One hepatocellular carcinoma and a couple of cutaneous melanoma patients partially responded.

General observations from the study: The mean number of expanded clones was higher in CD8+ T cells than in CD4+.

The investigators sampled blood at baseline, at cycle 4 day 1, and at cycle 7 day 1. The CDR3 sequence is 14 residues long. V lost 5 bases and J 6 bases, leaving 14 bases between the germline ends. CDR1 is SGHTA and CDR2 is FQGTGA in the germline V gene. Points on this clone: Its target is unknown.

Clones were read by immunoSEQ multiplex PCR, and TCRdb kept only the in-frame ones, dropping some. The table has under 25,000 clones, about 80% seen once. The chain uses TRBV7-3 and TRBJ2-1; tentative D call: TRBD2 (5 bases). This TCR came from an adult with an advanced solid tumor such as melanoma, head and neck, liver or kidney cancer. Material: CD4+ or CD8+ T cells sorted from blood, obtained in a trial of the OX40 agonist ivuxolimab. The DNA for the CDR3 is TGTGCCAGCAGCCGGGATCGTGGCGGCAATGAGCAGTTCTTC. This sequence encodes CASSRDRGGNEQFF.